These T cell receptor beta chains were read from a single sample in a study of cytomegalovirus exposure and HLA in healthy donors. Profiled with immunoSEQ multiplex PCR; TCRdb holds only in-frame clones, not every one. The table has under 250,000 clones, 76% seen once. Sequenced: PBMCs. The receptors shown here come from a man younger than 35 in good health and CMV-seronegative. Each CDR3 is given without its conserved first and last residue.

J: TRBJ1-4
V: TRBV6-1
CDR3: ASQGNNEKLF

J: TRBJ2-7
V: TRBV27
CDR3: ASSLRGQGYEQY

J: TRBJ2-1
V: TRBV30
CDR3: AWSEGTYGARYNEQF

J: TRBJ2-2
V: TRBV27
CDR3: ASSLPGQDGPTGELF

J: TRBJ2-3
V: TRBV9
CDR3: ASSARLASSTDTQY

J: TRBJ2-6
V: TRBV5-4
CDR3: ASSFPGSRSGANVLT

J: TRBJ2-7
V: TRBV11-2
CDR3: ASSQGQGSYEQY

J: TRBJ2-7
V: TRBV30
CDR3: AWSGQGGGEQY

J: TRBJ2-7
V: TRBV29-1
CDR3: SVEEGQGWNEQY

J: TRBJ1-4
V: TRBV6-1
CDR3: ASTWTHRNEKLF

J: TRBJ1-1
V: TRBV27
CDR3: ASSPADSKAAF

J: TRBJ2-7
V: TRBV21-1
CDR3: ASSKEGDCGRGEQY

J: TRBJ2-5
V: TRBV7-9
CDR3: ASSPGTGVQIWEQY

J: TRBJ1-2
V: TRBV29-1
CDR3: SVEERVGFGGSYT

J: TRBJ1-1
V: TRBV6-1
CDR3: ASSEMGGSTEAF

J: TRBJ1-1
V: TRBV28
CDR3: ASTSVSRTEAF

J: TRBJ1-2
V: TRBV10-2
CDR3: ASSEVQGIGYT

J: TRBJ2-7
V: TRBV5-6
CDR3: ASFGSDRAPHEQY

J: TRBJ2-6
V: TRBV28
CDR3: ATNKRGQAYSGANVLT

J: TRBJ1-1
V: TRBV27
CDR3: ATRVGRQGLLTEAF

J: TRBJ2-1
V: TRBV5-1
CDR3: ASSFPKTRGGSYNEQF

J: TRBJ1-4
V: TRBV18
CDR3: ASSPRGGDGEKLF

J: TRBJ2-7
V: TRBV5-4
CDR3: ASSLAGTSYEQY

J: TRBJ1-1
V: TRBV5-1
CDR3: ASSLVGQGGTEAF

J: TRBJ1-1
V: TRBV6-1
CDR3: ASRAGGANTEAF

J: TRBJ2-6
V: TRBV30
CDR3: AWSWGDSNSGANVLT

J: TRBJ1-1
V: TRBV2
CDR3: ASRDRNGYTEAF

J: TRBJ1-1
V: TRBV18
CDR3: ASPRGPKTEAF

J: TRBJ1-5
V: TRBV6-1
CDR3: ASLQGGDQPQH

J: TRBJ2-4
V: TRBV19
CDR3: ASSIGLVQNIQY

J: TRBJ2-6
V: TRBV11-3
CDR3: ASSLGGGAGANVLT

J: TRBJ1-1
V: TRBV6-4
CDR3: ASLGQGPFTEAF

J: TRBJ1-2
V: TRBV6-1
CDR3: ASSEAPRVGYT

J: TRBJ2-7
V: TRBV2
CDR3: ASSGGQIRYEQY

J: TRBJ2-7
V: TRBV7-9
CDR3: ASSRRDRGVHEQY

J: TRBJ2-7
V: TRBV6-1
CDR3: ASSRLAETYEQY

J: TRBJ1-1
V: TRBV4-2
CDR3: ASSQDRGGNTEAF

J: TRBJ2-2
V: TRBV7-9
CDR3: ASSTPPYRGPGELF

J: TRBJ2-3
V: TRBV5-1
CDR3: ASSRDSNTDTQY

J: TRBJ2-2
V: TRBV6-1
CDR3: ASSDPAGGFWTGELF

J: TRBJ2-7
V: TRBV27
CDR3: ASSEYIAESYEQY

J: TRBJ2-3
V: TRBV21-1
CDR3: ASSKGTSEFPY